This T cell receptor (beta chain) was documented in a study of cytomegalovirus exposure and HLA in healthy donors. Findings and limits, study-wide: TCR beta V- and J-gene trimming, according to a later analysis, was linked to a missense DCLRE1C variant. Per a later analysis, under 20,000 TCR beta sequences showed association with HLA alleles at 0.05 false discovery rate. A few CMV-associated chains were confirmed in vitro to be specific for CMV antigens.

There are 14 residues in the CDR3. V lost 0 bases to trimming and J lost 1 base, with 7 bases between them. Germline V lookup: CDR1 SGDLS, CDR2 YYNGEE. Unrecorded immune exposures were likely, despite nominal health at sampling. For this clone: Antigen unknown. Other DNA sequences in the same sample also yield this CDR3.

The PCR made use of 60 Vbeta and 13 Jbeta primers. Assay: immunoSEQ multiplex PCR; the TCRdb copy retains only in-frame clones and omits some. The sample's table shows 100,000 to 150,000 clones. The clonotype originates from a middle-aged woman in good health and CMV-seronegative. The rearrangement uses TRBV9 and TRBJ1-1; D perhaps matches TRBD1 (5 bases). Sequenced input: PBMCs. Here the CDR3 reads CASSVVGGNTEAFF. The CDR3 bases are TGTGCCAGCAGCGTAGTGGGGGGGAACACTGAAGCTTTCTTT. The full variable domain, with the rest looked up from reference TRBV9 and TRBJ1-1, is DSGVTQTPKHLITATGQRVTLRCSPRSGDLSVYWYQQSLDQGLQFLIQYYNGEERAKGNILERFSAQQFPDLHSELNLSSLELGDSALYFCASSVVGGNTEAFFGQGTRLTVV.